This TCR beta chain was sequenced during a study of T cells in Graves' hyperthyroidism and ophthalmopathy. There are many counts of this clonotype. Its cognate antigen is unknown. CDR1 and CDR2 (germline): SNHLY, FYNNEI. This CDR3 is 14 amino acids long. Trimming removed 7 bases at V and 0 bases at J, with 13 bases between. Hyperthyroidism patients were newly diagnosed, had disease duration under 2 months, and were aged 18 to 65 years. Researchers took RNA transcripts and amplified the TCR beta CDR3 regions from them. When the TCR CDR3 underwent first-round RT-PCR, the HTBI primer set was used. TCRdb reprocessed the multiplex PCR reads via MiXCR and lists one record per CDR3 protein. The repertoire holds 300,000 to 350,000 distinct CDR3 sequences, with roughly 15% as singletons. General study results and limits: Most thyroid clonotypes with frequency above 0.001 were detected in blood. A model of 13 V-J pairs discriminated ophthalmopathy from stable hyperthyroidism.

This receptor was obtained from a man in his thirties or forties with Graves' hyperthyroidism. J is TRBJ2-7 and V is TRBV2, with D hard to call. Sequencing used blood. In nucleotides, the CDR3 is TGTGCCAGCACTCGGACGGATAGCTCCTACGAGCAGTACTTC. Encoded protein: CASTRTDSSYEQYF.